The sequence of this T cell receptor (beta chain) was determined in a study of blood T cells in healthy people across ages. The wider study: Researchers report that template switching captured about one barcoded beta molecule per two T cells.

A note on this clonotype: A junction end diverges from the germline sequence, so it may reflect a read error.

The CDR3 has 14 amino acids. The V gene's germline CDR1 is DFQATT and CDR2 SNEGSKA (reference sequence). A second PCR of 7 to 11 cycles used a sample-barcoded 5' primer and a J-beta primer mix. TCRdb reanalysed the 5' RACE reads using MiXCR and keeps one entry per CDR3 protein. The sample shows 700,000 or so distinct CDR3 sequences, around two fifths of them seen only once. The clonotype originates from an elderly man in good health. V gene TRBV20-1 combines with J gene TRBJ2-6; tentatively, D is TRBD1 (5 bases). Sequencing was done on a sample of blood. The CDR3 region is CSAQRSSGANALTF. DNA of the CDR3: TGCAGTGCTCAACGGTCTTCTGGGGCCAACGCCCTGACTTTC.